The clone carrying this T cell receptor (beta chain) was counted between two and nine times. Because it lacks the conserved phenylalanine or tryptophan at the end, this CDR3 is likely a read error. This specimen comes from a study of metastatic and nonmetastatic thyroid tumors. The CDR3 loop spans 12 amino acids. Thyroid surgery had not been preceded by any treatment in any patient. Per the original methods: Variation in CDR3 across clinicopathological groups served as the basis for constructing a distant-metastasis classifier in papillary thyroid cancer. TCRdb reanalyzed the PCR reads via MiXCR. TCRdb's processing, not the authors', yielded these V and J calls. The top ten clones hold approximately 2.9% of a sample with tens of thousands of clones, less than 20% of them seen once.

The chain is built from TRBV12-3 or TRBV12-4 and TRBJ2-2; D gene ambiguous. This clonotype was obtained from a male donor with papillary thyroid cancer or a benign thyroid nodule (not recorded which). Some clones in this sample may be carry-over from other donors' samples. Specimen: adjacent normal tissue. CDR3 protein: CDSSPDTGELFL. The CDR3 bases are TGTGACAGCAGTCCTGACACCGGGGAGCTGTTTCTT.